This T cell receptor (beta chain) originates from a study of glioma-infiltrating T cells (dated by TCRdb to about 2016). Regarding the research as a whole: Low-grade gliomas were represented by WHO grade II oligodendrogliomas or astrocytomas, and glioblastomas were represented by WHO grade IV tumors that were sampled at initial rather than recurrent diagnosis. Before surgery, glioma patients were given dexamethasone for six or fewer days. The sequencing target for blood libraries was roughly 4.5- to 11-fold coverage of about a million peripheral T cells. Sequencing of TCR alpha- and beta-chain repertoires was performed on glioma tissue, on non-neoplastic brain tissue, and on matched peripheral blood mononuclear cells. Each tissue-infiltrating repertoire was compared with the same patient's peripheral blood repertoire to measure divergence between tissue and blood T-cell populations. Three low-grade glioma patients, roughly eight primary glioblastoma patients, and three non-glioma patients who contributed non-neoplastic brain tissue made up the paired cohort.

Immediately after resection, surgical brain or tumor specimens were cryofrozen in liquid nitrogen, with peripheral blood cells collected concurrently. Trimming takes 8 bases off V and 5 bases off J; junction bases not matched to a gene: 5. Reading from cysteine to phenylalanine, the CDR3 counts 13 amino acids. The CDR3 DNA has 39 bases and is translated from base 1. CDR1 is given as SGHTA and CDR2 as FQGNSA, both from the germline V gene. About this clonotype: Its recognized antigen is unknown. This may arise from a read error, as a much more abundant clone is one base away.

The iRepertoire nested amplicon-rescue multiplex PCR (arm-PCR) platform was used to amplify TCR alpha and beta CDR3 regions from RNA. One-step reverse transcription and amplification used about 90-450 ng of tissue mRNA or PBMC total RNA as input. Following bead purification, Illumina adapters were added by a secondary multiplex PCR, and the libraries were gel-purified between 200 and 400 bp. The libraries contained internal 6-nucleotide barcodes that were used for demultiplexing. Sequencing of libraries was performed on an Illumina MiSeq with 2x220 or 2x250 nucleotide paired-end reads. The authors' analysis ran thus. FLASH 1.2.11 was used to merge paired reads, and BWA-MEM then aligned the reads to the GRCh37 human genome before TRA and TRB reads were extracted. An IMGT-derived reference of cassette sequences and CDR3 motifs, with pseudogenes included, was used for V and J assignment. Three-frame translation of reads was performed, and productive CDR3s were defined as those with a C...FGXG motif and no stop codons. Clonotypes were defined as unique combinations of V-J cassette pair and CDR3 amino acid sequence. Reads were filtered by Hamming distance, thresholded by each sample's sequence error rate in mapped regions. TCRdb ran its own pipeline on the public reads, namely fastp trimming at Q25 and MiXCR clone calling, and kept in-frame beta chains. CDR3 protein sequences are deduplicated, and each keeps its most common genes and DNA. The V and J calls were not made by the authors but by TCRdb's processing. The sample contains 300,000 to 450,000 distinct CDR3 sequences, roughly 41% of them found a single time. Of the sample, more than 10% falls within the top ten clones.

Broader findings and caveats from the paper: Group comparisons were based on small numbers of patients: three non-neoplastic, three low-grade glioma and several glioblastoma patients. In non-neoplastic patients, VJ-independent divergence between tissue and blood fell below expectation, whereas in all gliomas, and especially in low-grade gliomas, the divergence rose above expectation. Tissue and blood shared very few CDR3 sequences, a result attributed to high CDR3 diversity and limited sampling. Patients with low tissue-blood divergence were marked by a signature set of shared blood CDR3 motifs, and this signature set was depleted in highly divergent patients.

Material for sequencing was glioma tissue, nonneoplastic brain tissue, or PBMCs (not recorded which). The chain is encoded by TRBV7-2 joined to TRBJ1-2, and 10 junctional nucleotides match TRBD1. This TCR was sampled from a human donor with low-grade glioma or glioblastoma, undergoing nonglioma brain surgery, or in good health (not recorded which). The DNA is as follows: TGTGCCAGCGGACAGGGACAGGGGTATGGCTACACCTTC. It translates as CASGQGQGYGYTF.